This T cell receptor (beta chain) appears in the sequencing data of a study of cytomegalovirus exposure and HLA in healthy donors (dated by TCRdb to 2017 to 2019). With regard to the full study: The roughly 700 repertoires of the first cohort and the roughly 120 validation repertoires were produced on the same platform, according to a later analysis. The study aimed to test whether cataloging public T cell receptors could reveal signatures of past pathogen exposure. Besides the first cohort of approximately 710 subjects, a separate validation cohort made up of 120 different subjects was used. High-throughput TCR immunosequencing, statistical association of individual TCRs with disease status, and machine learning were combined to predict cytomegalovirus infection status.

Turning to this clone: Its antigen has not been determined. The sample holds no much larger clone one base away, and base qualities are not on file.

General findings and caveats noted by the study authors: All 110 or so repertoires were used to score co-occurrence in the validation cohort in a later analysis, because that analysis had no HLA typing for the cohort. It was suggested by the authors that the approach could potentially be generalized to other disease states and immunological phenotypes. Most TCR sequences were seen in very few donors, while some public TCRs were found in many individuals. Three of the identified cytomegalovirus-associated TCR beta chains were confirmed in vitro to be specific for cytomegalovirus antigens. Subsequent analysis determined that TCRs grouped into clusters in the first cohort also showed a tendency toward co-occurrence across the 120 or so validation repertoires, and approximately 93% of cluster scores exceeded 0. Cytomegalovirus status was reported to be diagnosed by the classifier with high specificity and sensitivity in both the original and validation cohorts. A total of 150 or so TCR beta chains were listed by the study as associated with cytomegalovirus.

Library generation was performed with the immunoSEQ multiplex PCR assay. Per the original workflow: A statistical classification framework was built for diagnosing cytomegalovirus status from the catalog of TCR beta chain sequences. Here the immuneACCESS table is served through TCRdb, limited to in-frame sequences with V and J called. Missing clones are a known gap in these copies; in checked studies unresolved V genes cover under half, and the rest lacks a known reason. That table furnishes V, J and clone size, whereas the DNA furnished D and trimming. The table for this sample lists 150,000 to 200,000 clones; roughly 82% of them were counted only once. The top ten hold approximately 7% of the sample. The donors belonged to the validation cohort of over a hundred subjects, which was separate from the approximately 700-subject first cohort. Based on the germline V gene, the CDR1 and CDR2 sequences are SGHDT and YYEEEE. Deletion took 2 bases off V and 3 bases off J, with a span of 3 bases between the germline ends. Reading from cysteine to phenylalanine, the CDR3 counts 12 amino acids. The DNA shown is the 36-base CDR3, in frame from base 1.

The TCR was taken from a man between 18 and 35 years old in good health and CMV-seropositive. The specimen was PBMCs. The rearrangement combines TRBV5-6 with TRBJ2-1; the D segment cannot be called with confidence. The CDR3 amino acid sequence is: CASSFNYNEQFF. The DNA is as follows: TGTGCCAGCAGCTTTAACTACAATGAGCAGTTCTTC.